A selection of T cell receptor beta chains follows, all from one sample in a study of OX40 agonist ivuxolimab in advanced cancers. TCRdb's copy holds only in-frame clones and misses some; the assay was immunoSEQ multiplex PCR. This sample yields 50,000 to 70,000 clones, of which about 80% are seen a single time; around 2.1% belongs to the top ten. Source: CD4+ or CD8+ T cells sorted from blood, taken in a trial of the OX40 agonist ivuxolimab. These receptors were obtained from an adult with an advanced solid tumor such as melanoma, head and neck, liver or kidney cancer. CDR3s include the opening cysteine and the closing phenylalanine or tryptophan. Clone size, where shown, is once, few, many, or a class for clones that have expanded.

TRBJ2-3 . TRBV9 CASSPTAGRGTDTQYF
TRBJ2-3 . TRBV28 CASIPGGASGTDTQYF
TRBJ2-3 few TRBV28 CASSLVRHTQYF
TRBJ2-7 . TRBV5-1 CASSLDSGGLSYEQYF
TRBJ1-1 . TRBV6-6 CASTPLGAPRNTEAFF
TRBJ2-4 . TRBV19 CASTLQGVAKNIQYF
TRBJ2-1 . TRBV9 CASSVVSRRADEQFF
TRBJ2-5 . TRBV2 CASNGGGWETQYF
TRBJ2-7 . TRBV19 CASRGQEIRRHSYEQYF
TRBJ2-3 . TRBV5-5 CASSLGGTSGATDTQYF
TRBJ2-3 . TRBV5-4 CASGAGTDTQYF
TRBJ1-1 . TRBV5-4 CASSWDSMNTEAFF
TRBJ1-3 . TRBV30 CAWSVSPNRGNTIYF
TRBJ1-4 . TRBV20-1 CSAFGREKLFF
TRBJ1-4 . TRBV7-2 CASRDYRGRDEKLFF
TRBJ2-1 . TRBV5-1 CASSLGQYNEQFF
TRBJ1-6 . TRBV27 CASSGISYNSPLHF
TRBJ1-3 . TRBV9 CASSGPRVRSSGNTIYF
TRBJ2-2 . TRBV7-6 CASSVSRRGTGELFF
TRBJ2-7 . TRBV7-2 CASSLGTGSYEQYF
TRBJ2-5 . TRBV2 CASDPGQLQETQYF
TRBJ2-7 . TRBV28 CASSSSSRGQYF
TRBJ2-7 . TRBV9 CASNIGPGPHEQYF
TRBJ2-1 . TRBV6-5 CASKSSGLYNEQFF
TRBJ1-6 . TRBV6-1 CASNTNPGGAGPLHF
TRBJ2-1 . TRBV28 CASQKGGTYNEQFF
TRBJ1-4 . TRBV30 CAWSVPGWEKLFF
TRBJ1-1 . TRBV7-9 CASSFSLFLNTEAFF
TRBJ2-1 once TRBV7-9 CASSLGAGTGGNEQFF
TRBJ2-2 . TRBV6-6 CASSYNAGELFF
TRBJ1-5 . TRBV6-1 CASMGHPTQPQHF
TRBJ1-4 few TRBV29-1 CSVSNEKLFF
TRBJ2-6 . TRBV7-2 CASSGGIAGANVLTF
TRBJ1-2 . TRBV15 CATSLWGGGYTF
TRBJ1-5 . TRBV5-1 CASTSRRFELNQPQHF
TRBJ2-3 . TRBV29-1 CSVDLGGGGTDTQYF
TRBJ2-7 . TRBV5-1 CASSLQSYEQYF
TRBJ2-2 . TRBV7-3 CASSPQFGHTGELFF
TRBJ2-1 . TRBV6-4 CASSDSKASGEYNEQFF
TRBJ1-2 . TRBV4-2 CASRRESTNYGYTF
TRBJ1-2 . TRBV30 CAWSVGRGYTF
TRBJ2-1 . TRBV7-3 CASSRGNEQFF
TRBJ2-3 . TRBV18 CASSYRGNTDTQYF
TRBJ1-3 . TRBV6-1 CASSGQISGNTIYF
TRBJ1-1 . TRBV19 CASSGTQNTEAFF
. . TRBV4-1 CASSQDRNPSYEQYF
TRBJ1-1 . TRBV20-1 CSASGEAFF
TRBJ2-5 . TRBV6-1 CASSETGAAGETQYF
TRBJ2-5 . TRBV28 CAIHTGAGETQYF
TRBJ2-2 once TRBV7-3 CASRAGGEGTTGELFF
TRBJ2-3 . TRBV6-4 CASSGRVAITDTQYF
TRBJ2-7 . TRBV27 CASSLPRDRGTYEQYF
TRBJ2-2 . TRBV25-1 CASSDISTTGELFF
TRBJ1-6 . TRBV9 CASNRGQGANSPLHF
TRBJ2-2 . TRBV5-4 CASSQGLVTGELFF